The rows below give T cell receptor beta chains drawn from one sample of a study of radiotherapy plus CTLA-4 blockade in lung cancer. The method was immunoSEQ multiplex PCR; TCRdb's version includes in-frame clones alone and lacks a portion of them. The table shows about 60,000 clones, with around 83% occurring only once. The sequencing here drew on peripheral blood, taken from a patient treated with radiotherapy plus ipilimumab. These receptors were taken from a human donor with non-small cell lung cancer who had a partial response to radiotherapy plus ipilimumab. CDR3s include the opening cysteine and the closing phenylalanine or tryptophan. The D gene is left open where the match is weak. Size tells how often a clone was seen (once, few, many) or the class of an expanded clone, and some rows leave it out.

-	-	TRBV7-7	TRBJ2-3	CASSPNVAASTDTQYF	TGTGCCAGCAGCCCTAACGTAGCGGCGTCCACAGATACGCAGTATTTT
-	-	TRBV25-1	TRBJ1-1	CASSELGGRTEAFF	TGTGCCAGCAGTGAATTGGGGGGGCGCACTGAAGCTTTCTTT
once	TRBD1	TRBV27	TRBJ2-2	CASSYTGTGNTGELFF	TGTGCCAGCAGCTATACCGGGACAGGAAACACCGGGGAGCTGTTTTTT
-	TRBD2	TRBV6-5	TRBJ2-7	CASSQQRGSYEQYF	TGTGCCAGCAGCCAACAGCGGGGGTCCTACGAGCAGTACTTC
-	TRBD2	TRBV28	TRBJ2-7	CASGQSWSLASGSPIYEQYF	TGTGCCAGCGGACAGAGTTGGTCTCTAGCTAGCGGGAGTCCTATCTACGAGCAGTACTTC
-	TRBD2	TRBV7-3	TRBJ2-7	CASRTSASTPSEQYF	TGTGCCAGCAGGACTAGCGCCTCAACCCCCTCCGAGCAGTACTTC
-	-	TRBV7-9	TRBJ2-7	CASSTTGYEQYF	TGTGCCAGCAGCACCACAGGATACGAGCAGTACTTC
once	TRBD2	TRBV27	TRBJ2-5	CASSYSGFKQSQETQYF	TGTGCCAGCAGTTATAGCGGGTTTAAACAATCCCAAGAGACCCAGTACTTC
-	TRBD1	TRBV27	TRBJ2-2	CASRDDRGDTGELFF	TGTGCCAGCAGGGATGACAGGGGGGACACCGGGGAGCTGTTTTTT
-	TRBD2	TRBV6-5	TRBJ2-1	CASQGPGLRNEQFF	TGTGCCAGTCAGGGACCGGGACTAAGAAATGAGCAGTTCTTC
-	TRBD2	TRBV28	TRBJ2-3	CASSLYGSGRYTDTQYF	TGTGCCAGCAGTTTATACGGTAGCGGGAGGTACACAGATACGCAGTATTTT
-	-	TRBV7-9	TRBJ1-3	CASSPWSGSGNTIYF	TGTGCCAGCAGCCCATGGTCAGGGTCTGGAAACACCATATATTTT
once	-	TRBV27	TRBJ2-5	CASRSVLAVETQYF	TGTGCCAGCAGATCCGTCTTAGCGGTAGAGACCCAGTACTTC
few	TRBD2	TRBV6-1	TRBJ2-5	CASTRSSSGSETQYF	TGTGCCAGCACTAGATCGTCCAGCGGGAGTGAGACCCAGTACTTC
-	-	TRBV18	TRBJ2-7	CASSTVQGSNEQYF	TGTGCCAGCTCAACTGTACAGGGTTCGAACGAGCAGTACTTC
-	TRBD1	TRBV2	TRBJ2-5	CASKDRGETQYF	TGTGCCAGCAAGGACAGGGGGGAGACCCAGTACTTC
-	-	TRBV7-9	TRBJ2-2	CASSLQGPPGELFF	TGTGCCAGCAGCTTACAGGGTCCCCCCGGGGAGCTGTTTTTT
few	TRBD2	TRBV28	TRBJ2-6	CASSVSGSSGANVLTF	TGTGCCAGCAGTGTTAGCGGGAGCTCTGGGGCCAACGTCCTGACTTTC
-	-	TRBV5-8	TRBJ2-3	CASSADRSTDTQYF	TGTGCCAGCAGCGCTGACAGAAGCACAGATACGCAGTATTTT
once	-	TRBV28	TRBJ2-3	CASSFPGGPGTDTQYF	TGTGCCAGCAGTTTCCCCGGGGGACCAGGCACAGATACGCAGTATTTT
-	-	TRBV5-1	TRBJ2-1	CASSEADPYNEQFF	TGCGCCAGCAGCGAAGCGGACCCCTACAATGAGCAGTTCTTC
-	TRBD2	TRBV7-2	TRBJ2-7	CASSYKTSAPYEQYF	TGTGCCAGCAGTTACAAGACTAGCGCCCCCTACGAGCAGTACTTC
-	TRBD1	TRBV7-2	TRBJ1-4	CASSKQGRDEKLFF	TGTGCCAGCAGCAAACAGGGGCGGGATGAAAAACTGTTTTTT
-	TRBD2	TRBV19	TRBJ2-2	CASSFLGRGAGELFF	TGTGCCAGTAGTTTTCTCGGGAGGGGGGCCGGGGAGCTGTTTTTT
-	TRBD1	TRBV9	TRBJ1-2	CASSASGQGYVGYTF	TGTGCCAGCAGCGCCTCGGGACAGGGGTACGTTGGCTACACCTTC
-	TRBD2	TRBV28	TRBJ2-4	CASSLSGGATNIQYF	TGTGCCAGCAGTTTATCGGGGGGGGCGACAAACATTCAGTACTTC
-	TRBD1	TRBV11-2	TRBJ1-5	CASSPGTGSQPQHF	TGTGCCAGCAGCCCAGGGACAGGCAGTCAGCCCCAGCATTTT
-	-	TRBV28	TRBJ2-7	CASSLGQPYEQYF	TGTGCCAGCAGCCTCGGACAGCCCTACGAGCAGTACTTC
-	TRBD2	TRBV9	TRBJ2-1	CASSPSGNSYNEQFF	TGTGCCAGCAGCCCGAGCGGGAACTCCTACAATGAGCAGTTCTTC
-	TRBD2	TRBV28	TRBJ2-2	CASSSIFTGGLAGDTGELFF	TGTGCCAGCAGTTCCATCTTTACAGGAGGACTAGCGGGAGACACCGGGGAGCTGTTTTTT
-	-	TRBV5-1	TRBJ1-1	CASSSTYRGNTEAFF	TGCGCCAGCAGCTCAACCTATAGGGGGAACACTGAAGCTTTCTTT
-	-	TRBV19	TRBJ2-3	CASSYGQQDTQYF	TGTGCCAGTAGTTACGGACAGCAAGATACGCAGTATTTT
-	-	TRBV7-9	TRBJ2-3	CASSLATADTQYF	TGTGCCAGCAGCTTAGCGACAGCAGATACGCAGTATTTT
-	TRBD1	TRBV7-8	TRBJ1-4	CASSPLKGQGEDEKLFF	TGTGCCAGCAGCCCCCTCAAGGGACAGGGTGAAGATGAAAAACTGTTTTTT
-	TRBD1	TRBV4-2	TRBJ2-5	CASSQRDSGETQYF	TGTGCCAGCAGCCAAAGGGACAGCGGAGAGACCCAGTACTTC
-	-	TRBV6-4	TRBJ1-5	CASSDSNRVCQPQHF	TGTGCCAGCAGTGACTCGAACAGGGTATGTCAGCCCCAGCATTTT
once	-	TRBV18	TRBJ1-4	CASSLLRGPNEKLFF	TGTGCCAGCTCCCTCCTCAGGGGACCTAATGAAAAACTGTTTTTT
-	-	TRBV28	TRBJ1-2	CASRPDSNYGYTF	TGTGCCAGCAGACCGGACAGTAACTATGGCTACACCTTC
once	-	TRBV2	TRBJ2-7	CASTPQRYSYEQYF	TGTGCCAGCACCCCCCAGCGGTACTCCTACGAGCAGTACTTC
-	-	TRBV28	TRBJ2-3	CASSFLGAGTDTQYF	TGTGCCAGCAGTTTTCTGGGGGCTGGCACAGATACGCAGTATTTT
-	TRBD2	TRBV30	TRBJ2-7	CAWRRKREEWGQYF	TGTGCCTGGAGACGGAAGCGGGAGGAGTGGGGGCAGTACTTC
-	-	TRBV18	TRBJ2-7	CASSLGTPNGYEQYF	TGTGCCAGCTCACTGGGGACTCCGAACGGCTACGAGCAGTACTTC
once	TRBD1	TRBV7-2	TRBJ1-1	CASSFTGVGEAFF	TGTGCCAGCAGCTTCACAGGGGTTGGTGAAGCTTTCTTT
few	-	TRBV6-1	TRBJ1-1	CASSNGGRMNTEAFF	TGTGCCAGCAGTAATGGAGGGAGAATGAACACTGAAGCTTTCTTT
once	-	TRBV15	TRBJ1-5	CATSRAVTLYSNQPQHF	TGTGCCACCAGCAGAGCTGTGACTCTTTATAGCAATCAGCCCCAGCATTTT